This TCR beta chain came from a study of control samples from healthy donors and cancer patients. The CDR3 runs 13 residues. Germline CDR1 is MDHEN and CDR2 is SYDVKM. The V end lost 7 bases, the J end lost 3 bases, and 13 bases lay between the germline ends. Measured with immunoSEQ multiplex PCR; TCRdb has only the in-frame clones, and not every one. The sample has 85,000 to 100,000 clones, 82% seen once. V usage is TRBV28 and J usage is TRBJ2-7, with D unclear. The clonotype comes from a man aged 55 to 70 in good health. The specimen sequenced was blood. The CDR3 protein is CASTRASGYEQYF. In nucleotides, the CDR3 is TGTGCCAGCACCCGGGCGTCTGGCTACGAGCAGTACTTC. Supplemented by reference TRBV28 and TRBJ2-7, the full variable domain reads DVKVTQSSRYLVKRTGEKVFLECVQDMDHENMFWYRQDPGLGLRLIYFSYDVKMKEKGDIPEGYSVSREKKERFSLILESASTNQTSMYLCASTRASGYEQYFGPGTRLTVT.